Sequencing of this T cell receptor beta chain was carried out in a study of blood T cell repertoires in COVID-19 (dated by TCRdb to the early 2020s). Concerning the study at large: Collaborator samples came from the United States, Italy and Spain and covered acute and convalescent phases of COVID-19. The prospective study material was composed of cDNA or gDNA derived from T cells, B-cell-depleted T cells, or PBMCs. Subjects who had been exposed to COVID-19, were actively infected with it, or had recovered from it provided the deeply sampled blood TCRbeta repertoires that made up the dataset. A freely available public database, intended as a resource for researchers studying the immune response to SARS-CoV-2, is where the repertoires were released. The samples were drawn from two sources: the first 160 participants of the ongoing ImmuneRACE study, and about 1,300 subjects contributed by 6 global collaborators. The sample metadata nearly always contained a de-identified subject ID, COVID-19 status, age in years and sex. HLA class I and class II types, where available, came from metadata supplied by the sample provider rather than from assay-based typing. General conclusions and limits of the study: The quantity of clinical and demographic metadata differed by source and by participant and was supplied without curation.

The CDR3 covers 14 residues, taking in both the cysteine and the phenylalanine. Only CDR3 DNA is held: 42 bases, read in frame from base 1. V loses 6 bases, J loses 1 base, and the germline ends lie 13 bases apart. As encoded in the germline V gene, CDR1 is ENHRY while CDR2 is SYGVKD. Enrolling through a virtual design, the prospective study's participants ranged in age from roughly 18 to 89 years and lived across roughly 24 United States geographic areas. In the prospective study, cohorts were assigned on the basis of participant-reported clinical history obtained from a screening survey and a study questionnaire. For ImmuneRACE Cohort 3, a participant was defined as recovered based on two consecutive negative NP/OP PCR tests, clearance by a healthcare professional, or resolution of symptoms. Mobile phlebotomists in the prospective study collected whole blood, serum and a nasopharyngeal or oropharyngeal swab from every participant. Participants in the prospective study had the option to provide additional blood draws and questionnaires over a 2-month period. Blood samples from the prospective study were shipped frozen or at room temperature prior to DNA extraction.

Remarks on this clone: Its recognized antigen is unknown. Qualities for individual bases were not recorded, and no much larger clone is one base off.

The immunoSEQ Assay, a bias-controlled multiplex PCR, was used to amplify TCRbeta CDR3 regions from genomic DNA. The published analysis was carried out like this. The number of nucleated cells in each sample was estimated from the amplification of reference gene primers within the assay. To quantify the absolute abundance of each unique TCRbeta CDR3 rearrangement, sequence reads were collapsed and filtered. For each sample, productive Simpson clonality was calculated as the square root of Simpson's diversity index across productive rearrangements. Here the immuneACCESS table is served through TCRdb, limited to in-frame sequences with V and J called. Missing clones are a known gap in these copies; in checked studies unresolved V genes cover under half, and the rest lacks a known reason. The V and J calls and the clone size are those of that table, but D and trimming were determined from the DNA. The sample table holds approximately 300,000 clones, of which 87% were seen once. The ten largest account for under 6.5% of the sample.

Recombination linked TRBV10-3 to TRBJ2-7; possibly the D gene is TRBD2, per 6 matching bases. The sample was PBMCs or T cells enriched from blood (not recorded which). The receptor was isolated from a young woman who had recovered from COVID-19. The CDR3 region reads CAISVGGDSYEQYF. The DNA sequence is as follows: TGTGCCATCAGCGTTGGCGGGGATTCCTACGAGCAGTACTTC.